This T cell receptor beta chain emerged from a study of blood T cell repertoires in COVID-19. The table lists this clone with a count of one. Profiling relied on immunoSEQ multiplex PCR, and the TCRdb table lists in-frame clones only, not all of them. The repertoire holds about 280,000 clones, with approximately 80% as singletons. Source material: PBMCs or T cells enriched from blood (not recorded which). The receptor comes from a middle-aged man who had been exposed to COVID-19.

CDR3: CASSLGQRNTEAFF. The CDR3 coding sequence is TGTGCCAGCAGCTTGGGACAGCGGAACACTGAAGCTTTCTTT. The chain employs TRBV7-2 and TRBJ1-1; 7 bases align to TRBD1. The V and J ends lost 3 bases and 1 base, in that order; junction bases with no gene match: 2. CDR3 length equals 14 residues. Germline V gives CDR1 SGHTA, CDR2 FQGNSA.